Described below is a single T cell receptor beta chain sequence and its context. What it binds is unknown. With around 310,000 cells each, the CD8+ T cell subsets were individually sorted in triplicate. The data belong to a study of CXCR3-negative and CXCR3-positive naive CD8 T cells. General observations from the study: CXCR3-negative naive cells had less hydrophobic TRB CDR3s than did CXCR3-positive naive cells.

In preparing the TRB cDNA libraries, 5' RACE with UMI labels was used. From its re-call of the 5' RACE reads, TCRdb lists each CDR3 protein once, without DNA. The repertoire table contains 100,000 or so distinct CDR3 sequences. The CDR3 contains 15 residues. The clonotype comes from a human donor in good health. Some clones in this sample may be carry-over from other donors' samples. V is TRBV12-3 or TRBV12-4 and J is TRBJ2-1; the TCRdb D gene call, TRBD2, has no DNA to confirm it. The sample comprised naive CXCR3+ CD8+ T cells from blood. Subset given: CD45RO-CCR7+CD27+CD95- naive CD8+ T cells expressing CXCR3 (TNR3+). CDR3 residues: CASSFLAGGSNEQFF.